This T cell receptor beta chain came from a study of control samples from healthy donors and cancer patients. Generated by immunoSEQ multiplex PCR, the TCRdb table keeps only in-frame clones and is missing some. This sample has roughly 51,000 clones, with about 92% found just once. This TCR was sampled from a man aged 35 to 55 with colorectal cancer. What was sequenced was PBMCs.

CDR3 bases: TGTGCCAGCAGTCCTACAGGGAACTCTGGGGCCAACGTCCTGACTTTC. This encodes CASSPTGNSGANVLTF. V and J are TRBV2 and TRBJ2-6, with D perhaps matching TRBD1 (6 bases). This CDR3 is built from 16 residues. In germline, CDR1 is SNHLY, CDR2 FYNNEI. Trimming shortened V by 5 bases and J by 0 bases, and 11 bases separated the two germline ends.